Sequencing of this T cell receptor beta chain was carried out in a study of preoperative IRX-2 immunotherapy in early breast cancer. Germline CDR1 is MDHEN and CDR2 is SYDVKM. CDR3 length equals 14 residues. Trimming stripped 3 bases from V and 5 bases from J, with 11 bases between. This clone is a singleton in its sample. Treatment meaning: preoperative locoregional IRX-2 cytokine immunotherapy. Patients received preoperative, locoregional IRX-2 cytokine immunotherapy in a phase Ib study. Assay used: immunoSEQ multiplex PCR; TCRdb lists only in-frame clones, some missing. Among roughly 25,000 clones listed, around 89% were seen once.

The sample consisted of tumor tissue, taken after IRX-2 immunotherapy. The clonotype originates from a human donor with breast cancer. The chain has TRBV28 and TRBJ2-1; D is unresolved. The CDR3 sequence: CASSFKGRHNEQFF. In DNA, the CDR3 is TGTGCCAGCAGTTTTAAGGGCCGACACAATGAGCAGTTCTTC.